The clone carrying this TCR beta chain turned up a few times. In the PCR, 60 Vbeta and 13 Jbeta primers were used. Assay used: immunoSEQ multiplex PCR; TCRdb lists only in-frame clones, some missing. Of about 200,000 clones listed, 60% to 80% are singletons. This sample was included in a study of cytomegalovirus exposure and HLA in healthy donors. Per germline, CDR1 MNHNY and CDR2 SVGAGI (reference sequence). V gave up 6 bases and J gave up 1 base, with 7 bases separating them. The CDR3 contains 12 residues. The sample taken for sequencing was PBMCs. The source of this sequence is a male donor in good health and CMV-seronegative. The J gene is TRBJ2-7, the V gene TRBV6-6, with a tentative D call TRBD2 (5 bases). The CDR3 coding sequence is TGTGCCAGCAGCACGGGATCCTACGAGCAGTACTTC. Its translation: CASSTGSYEQYF.